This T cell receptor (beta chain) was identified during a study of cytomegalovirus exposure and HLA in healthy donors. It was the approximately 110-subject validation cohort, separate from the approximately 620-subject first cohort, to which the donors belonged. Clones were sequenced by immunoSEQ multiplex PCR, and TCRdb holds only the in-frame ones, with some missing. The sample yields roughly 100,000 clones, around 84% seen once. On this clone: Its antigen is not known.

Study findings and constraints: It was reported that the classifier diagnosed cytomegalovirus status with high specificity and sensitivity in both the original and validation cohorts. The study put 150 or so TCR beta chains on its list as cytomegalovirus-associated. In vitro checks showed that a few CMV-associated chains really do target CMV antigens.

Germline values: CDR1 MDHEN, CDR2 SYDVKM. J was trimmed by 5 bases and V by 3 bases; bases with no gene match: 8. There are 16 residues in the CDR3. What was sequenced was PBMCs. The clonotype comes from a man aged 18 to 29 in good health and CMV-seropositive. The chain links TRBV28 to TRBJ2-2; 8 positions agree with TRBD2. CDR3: CASSFGGGDVTGELFF. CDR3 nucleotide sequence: TGTGCCAGCAGTTTCGGGGGGGGTGATGTGACCGGGGAGCTGTTTTTT.